Below are 29 T cell receptor beta chains sequenced from a single sample in a study of CD8+ T cells in alopecia areata. RNA extraction was followed by reverse transcription into cDNA, which acted as the sequencing template. Generated by immunoSEQ multiplex PCR, the TCRdb table keeps only in-frame clones and is missing some. The table records 110,000 or so clones, 50% to 75% of them present only once. Specified treatment: oral pan-JAK inhibitor, 5-10 mg twice daily. Sequencing was performed on CD8+ T cells sorted from blood, taken at week 4, from a patient treated with tofacitinib. The source is a human donor with alopecia areata.

Details on this clone: The junction departs from germline at one end; a sequencing error may be responsible. The CDR3 sequence is CASRLGVMNTEAFF. The CDR3 DNA follows: TGCGCCAGCAGATTGGGGGTCATGAACACTGAAGCTTTCTTT. The rearrangement uses TRBV5-1 and TRBJ1-1; D perhaps matches TRBD1 (5 bases). This CDR3 contains 14 residues. Germline loops: CDR1 SGHRS, CDR2 YFSETQ.

This rearrangement joins TRBV27 to TRBJ2-1; D may correspond to TRBD1 or TRBD2 (5 bases each). Germline V gene sequence: CDR1 MNHEY, CDR2 SMNVEV (reference sequence). The CDR3 sequence is 14 residues long. Trimming removed 7 bases from V and 2 bases from J, with 12 bases in between. CDR3 amino acids: CASTMRGAYNEQFF. The CDR3 DNA follows: TGTGCCAGCACCATGAGGGGAGCCTACAATGAGCAGTTCTTC.

The chain has TRBV27 and TRBJ2-5; D might be TRBD2 (7 bases). Germline CDR1 reads MNHEY; CDR2 reads SMNVEV (reference sequence). CDR3 length equals 13 residues. Trimming removed 6 bases at V and 5 bases at J, with 13 bases between. For the CDR3, the DNA is TGTGCCAGCAGGGACGCGGGGGCCGAGACCCAGTACTTC. Translation gives CASRDAGAETQYF.

This clone was observed a few times. Other nucleotide sequences from this sample produce the same CDR3. The chain uses TRBV29-1 and TRBJ2-5; D remains unclear. The germline V gene encodes CDR1 SQVTM and CDR2 ANQGSEA. V gave up 2 bases and J gave up 5 bases, with 3 bases separating them. The length of the CDR3 is 10 residues. CDR3 protein: CSVELETQYF. CDR3 nucleotides: TGCAGCGTTGAATTGGAGACCCAGTACTTC.

The chain employs TRBV30 and TRBJ2-1; no firm D call. V was cut by 4 bases and J by 8 bases, with 12 bases left in between. The V gene's germline CDR1 is GTSNPN and CDR2 SVGIG (reference sequence). The CDR3 length is 12 residues. The CDR3 protein is CAWTEVADEQFF. The CDR3 DNA follows: TGTGCCTGGACAGAGGTAGCCGATGAGCAGTTCTTC.

This rearrangement joins TRBV4-3 to TRBJ2-1; D perhaps matches TRBD2 (7 bases). CDR3 size: 15 residues. Looked up from germline, CDR1 is LGHNA and CDR2 is YSLEER. Trimming removed 3 bases from V and 9 bases from J, with 18 bases in between. The CDR3 DNA reads as TGCGCCAGCAGCCAGAACGGCGGGGGCTGGGTTGAGCAGTTCTTC. It encodes CASSQNGGGWVEQFF.

The chain employs TRBV6-5 and TRBJ2-7, with D possibly matching TRBD2 (5 bases). Germline lookup yields CDR1 MNHEY and CDR2 SVGAGI. The CDR3 contains 13 residues. The V gene lost 7 bases and the J gene lost 5 bases, with 15 bases spanning the gap. The CDR3 sequence: CASNPLEGHEQYF. The CDR3 DNA sequence: TGTGCCAGCAATCCCCTAGAGGGCCACGAGCAGTACTTC.

The genes are TRBV25-1 and TRBJ2-7; 10 nucleotides line up with TRBD1. The CDR3 is 13 amino acids. V lost 6 bases to trimming and J lost 4 bases; unmatched junction nucleotides: 3. Germline CDR1 MGHDK, CDR2 SYGVNS. CDR3 loop: CASRGTGDYEQYF. CDR3 nucleotides: TGTGCCAGCAGGGGGACAGGGGATTACGAGCAGTACTTC.

This chain links TRBV14 with TRBJ2-5; D might be TRBD1 (6 bases). V was shortened by 3 bases and J by 4 bases, with 15 bases between the two germline ends. Germline V gene lookup returns CDR1 SGHDN and CDR2 FVKESK. The CDR3 extends over 15 amino acids. The CDR3 sequence: CASSHPDRWGETQYF. CDR3 nucleotides: TGTGCCAGCAGCCACCCTGACAGGTGGGGAGAGACCCAGTACTTC.

The gene calls are TRBV25-1 and TRBJ1-5; D possibly corresponds to TRBD1 (5 bases). This CDR3 has 13 residues. V shed 9 bases and J shed 8 bases, with 17 bases lying between them. In germline, CDR1 is MGHDK, CDR2 SYGVNS. The CDR3 region has the DNA TGTGCCAGTGCGCGAGGGGAGTTCGAGCCCCAGCATTTT. Its translation: CASARGEFEPQHF.

The CDR3, as DNA: TGTGCCTGGAGCCCGACGGCAGCCTACGAGCAGTACTTC. It is translated as CAWSPTAAYEQYF. The chain carries TRBV30 and TRBJ2-7; D unresolved. CDR3 size: 13 residues. Trimming cost V 3 bases and J 2 bases, with 11 bases left between them. CDR1 is GTSNPN and CDR2 is SVGIG in the germline V gene (reference sequence). Looking up the rest from reference TRBV30 and TRBJ2-7 gives the full variable domain: SQTIHQWPATLVQPVGSPLSLECTVEGTSNPNLYWYRQAAGRGLQLLFYSVGIGQISSEVPQNLSASRPQDRQFILSSKKLLLSDSGFYLCAWSPTAAYEQYFGPGTRLTVT.

This clone was observed at least ten times. The rearrangement links TRBV7-2 to TRBJ2-7; D gene unclear. In germline, CDR1 is SGHTA, CDR2 FQGNSA. The V and J ends lost 5 bases and 5 bases respectively, with 16 bases between them. The CDR3 consists of 14 residues. The CDR3, as DNA: TGTGCCAGCAGCCCCCTGGACGGAGCACACGAGCAGTACTTC. Translation: CASSPLDGAHEQYF.

The sample holds a few counts of this clone. The chain joins TRBV30 to TRBJ2-5; D remains unclear. The CDR3 is 10 amino acids. Germline lookup yields CDR1 GTSNPN and CDR2 SVGIG (reference sequence). As DNA, the CDR3 is TGTGCGTATCGAGCGGAGACCCAGTACTTC. Translating gives CAYRAETQYF.

The V and J genes are TRBV30 and TRBJ2-1; weak D call: TRBD2 (6 bases). Trimming left V 8 bases short and J 10 bases short, with 15 bases between. CDR1 and CDR2 from the germline V gene are GTSNPN and SVGIG (reference sequence). CDR3 size: 11 residues. The chain's CDR3 is CAGGEASEQFF. The CDR3, as DNA: TGTGCCGGAGGGGAGGCGAGCGAGCAGTTCTTC.

This chain connects TRBV9 to TRBJ1-1, with 7 nucleotides matching TRBD1. The CDR3 length is 13 residues. V lost 8 bases, J lost 1 base, and 5 bases stayed unmatched. Germline CDR1 and CDR2: SGDLS and YYNGEE. The CDR3 reads CASAEGANTEAFF. Written as DNA, the CDR3 is TGTGCCAGTGCGGAGGGGGCGAACACTGAAGCTTTCTTT.

This clone was counted between two and nine times. V and J are TRBV4-2 and TRBJ1-1, with D unresolved. V lost 1 base and J lost 5, with 14 bases in between. Germline-derived CDR1 and CDR2 are LGHNA and YNFKEQ. The CDR3 spans 15 residues. The CDR3 region is CASSQGEGTGTEAFF. In DNA, the CDR3 is TGTGCCAGCAGCCAAGGGGAGGGAACGGGGACTGAAGCTTTCTTT.

This clone was seen only once. V usage is TRBV13 and J usage is TRBJ2-1; D is unresolved. Trimming took off 0 bases at V and 10 bases at J, with 19 bases between the two ends. The germline V gene encodes CDR1 PRHDT and CDR2 FYEKMQ (reference sequence). The CDR3 sequence is 16 residues long. The CDR3 DNA follows: TGTGCCAGCAGCTTAGGGTACCGGACGGAAAGGGCCGAGCAGTTCTTC. Amino acids: CASSLGYRTERAEQFF.

This clone was counted only a few times. The chain couples TRBV29-1 to TRBJ2-7, with D uncertain. V dropped 4 bases and J dropped 0 bases, with 7 bases sitting between them. This CDR3 comprises 12 residues. The V gene's germline CDR1 is SQVTM and CDR2 ANQGSEA. The CDR3 reads CSVGASSYEQYF. The CDR3, as DNA: TGCAGCGTTGGGGCCAGCTCCTACGAGCAGTACTTC.

This clone was detected only a few times. This chain joins TRBV30 and TRBJ2-7; D unclear. Germline V gene lookup returns CDR1 GTSNPN and CDR2 SVGIG (reference sequence). The CDR3 consists of 12 residues. Trimming stripped 5 bases from V and 2 bases from J, with 10 bases between. The CDR3 region is CAWGQATYEQYF. DNA of the CDR3: TGTGCCTGGGGCCAGGCGACCTACGAGCAGTACTTC.

This sequence joins TRBV30 and TRBJ2-5; 9 bases are shared with TRBD2. Losses at the gene ends were 0 bases for V and 5 bases for J; bases not matched to a gene: 7. CDR1 and CDR2 (germline): GTSNPN, SVGIG (reference sequence). This CDR3 contains 15 residues. The CDR3 here is CAWSVGLAGSETQYF. CDR3 nucleotides: TGTGCCTGGAGTGTAGGGCTAGCGGGGAGTGAGACCCAGTACTTC. The variable domain in full, completed from reference TRBV30 and TRBJ2-5, reads SQTIHQWPATLVQPVGSPLSLECTVEGTSNPNLYWYRQAAGRGLQLLFYSVGIGQISSEVPQNLSASRPQDRQFILSSKKLLLSDSGFYLCAWSVGLAGSETQYFGPGTRLLVL.

The chain joins TRBV29-1 to TRBJ1-3; D gene uncertain. CDR1 SQVTM and CDR2 ANQGSEA come from the germline V gene. The length of the CDR3 is 13 residues. V dropped 7 bases and J dropped 2 bases, with 12 bases sitting between them. CDR3 region: CSAREAAGNTIYF. The CDR3 bases are TGCAGCGCGAGGGAAGCGGCTGGAAACACCATATATTTT.

The rearrangement joins TRBV30 to TRBJ2-1, with 10 bases fitting TRBD1. J gave up 0 bases and V 5 bases, and 16 bases lay outside the gene matches. The CDR3 spans 19 residues. Germline lookup yields CDR1 GTSNPN and CDR2 SVGIG (reference sequence). The CDR3 reads CAWPSGTGELLGSYNEQFF. The CDR3 DNA reads TGTGCCTGGCCATCCGGGACAGGGGAATTATTGGGCTCCTACAATGAGCAGTTCTTC.

The chain has TRBV4-3 and TRBJ2-7, with D unclear. V shed 1 base and J shed 2 bases, with 6 bases lying between them. This CDR3 is built from 13 residues. Per germline, CDR1 LGHNA and CDR2 YSLEER. The CDR3 here is CASSQARTYEQYF. Here the CDR3 DNA reads TGCGCCAGCAGCCAAGCCCGAACCTACGAGCAGTACTTC.

The chain links TRBV11-2 to TRBJ2-1; TRBD2 might be the D (5 bases). The CDR3 spans 12 residues. V lost 5 bases and J 6 bases, leaving 8 bases between the germline ends. Germline V gene data show CDR1 as SGHAT and CDR2 as FQNNGV. The CDR3 region is CASSPEGNEQFF. The CDR3 DNA is TGTGCCAGCAGCCCAGAGGGCAATGAGCAGTTCTTC.

This clone occurred a few times. CDR3 nucleotides: TGTGCCAGCAGCCCCGGAGGTCAGCCCCAGCATTTT. Protein: CASSPGGQPQHF. The J gene is TRBJ1-5, the V gene TRBV7-9; D gene ambiguous. CDR1 is SEHNR, CDR2 FQNEAQ, per germline (reference sequence). The CDR3 is 12 amino acids. Trimming took off 5 bases at V and 6 bases at J, with 8 bases between the two ends.

The gene calls are TRBV27 and TRBJ1-2; 8 nucleotides align to TRBD1. With 4 bases clipped from V and 2 bases from J, the junction kept 15 bases outside the gene matches. The CDR3 loop spans 18 amino acids. CDR1 is MNHEY and CDR2 is SMNVEV in the germline V gene (reference sequence). The CDR3 DNA follows: TGTGCCAGCAGTTCTTACGCACCCTGGACAGGGACCAACTATGGCTACACCTTC. This gives the protein CASSSYAPWTGTNYGYTF.

The rearrangement joins TRBV13 to TRBJ1-6; D is uncertain. V was cut by 4 bases and J by 4 bases, with 14 bases left in between. CDR1 is PRHDT, CDR2 FYEKMQ, per germline (reference sequence). CDR3 length: 16 residues. The CDR3 loop reads CASSSLGSSYNSPLHF. CDR3 coding DNA: TGTGCCAGCAGCTCCCTGGGGAGTTCTTATAATTCACCCCTCCACTTT.

There are a few counts of this clone. The chain has TRBV19 and TRBJ2-3; D is perhaps TRBD2 (6 bases). The CDR3 is made up of 12 amino acids. The V and J ends lost 10 bases and 9 bases respectively, with 17 bases between them. Germline lookup yields CDR1 LNHDA and CDR2 SQIVND (reference sequence). The CDR3 spells CATKEGEGTQYF. The CDR3 DNA is TGTGCCACCAAGGAGGGTGAGGGGACGCAGTATTTT.

This clone was picked up a small number of times. The gene calls are TRBV9 and TRBJ1-6, with 7 bases lining up with TRBD1. Losses at the gene ends were 0 bases for V and 5 bases for J; bases not matched to a gene: 2. CDR1 and CDR2 from the germline V gene are SGDLS and YYNGEE. The length of the CDR3 is 15 residues. The CDR3 region has the DNA TGTGCCAGCAGCGTAGCAGGGGGTGATAATTCACCCCTCCACTTT. Encoded protein: CASSVAGGDNSPLHF.